A single sample gave rise to the 19 T cell receptor beta chains below, sequenced in a study of cytomegalovirus exposure and HLA in healthy donors. 13 Jbeta primers and 60 Vbeta primers were used for the PCR. Using immunoSEQ multiplex PCR, the repertoire was profiled, and TCRdb retains in-frame clones only, with some absent. Here the sample spans 120,000 to 150,000 clones, under 90% being singletons. Material: PBMCs. These receptor sequences come from a male donor in good health and CMV-seronegative.

The genes are TRBV19 and TRBJ2-7; D gene uncertain. CDR3 length: 14 residues. V gave up 3 bases and J gave up 0 bases, with 9 bases separating them. Germline CDR1 and CDR2: LNHDA and SQIVND (reference sequence). The CDR3 DNA reads as TGTGCCAGTAGTATGGCGACATCCTCCTACGAGCAGTACTTC. Translation: CASSMATSSYEQYF.

V and J are TRBV18 and TRBJ1-1; possible D gene TRBD1, 5 bases. The CDR3 covers 15 residues. Germline lookup yields CDR1 KGHSH and CDR2 LQKENI. V was clipped by 1 base and J by 3 bases, with 12 bases between them. Here the CDR3 reads CASSPHAGLDTEAFF. CDR3 in DNA: TGTGCCAGCTCACCACACGCAGGGTTGGACACTGAAGCTTTCTTT. Filled out from reference TRBV18 and TRBJ1-1, the complete variable domain reads NAGVMQNPRHLVRRRGQEARLRCSPMKGHSHVYWYRQLPEEGLKFMVYLQKENIIDESGMPKERFSAEFPKEGPSILRIQQVVRGDSAAYFCASSPHAGLDTEAFFGQGTRLTVV.

The gene calls are TRBV6-5 and TRBJ2-6; D is possibly TRBD1 (6 bases). This CDR3 comprises 16 residues. V shed 2 bases and J shed 4 bases, with 12 bases lying between them. Germline V lookup: CDR1 MNHEY, CDR2 SVGAGI. CDR3 loop: CASSYRDTPGANVLTF. Here the CDR3 DNA reads TGTGCCAGCAGTTACAGGGACACTCCCGGGGCCAACGTCCTGACTTTC.

This chain links TRBV10-3 with TRBJ2-7; no clear D. Trimming stripped 2 bases from V and 6 bases from J, with 11 bases between. Germline-derived CDR1 and CDR2 are ENHRY and SYGVKD. The CDR3 runs to 13 residues. The CDR3 loop reads CAISEPTGGEQYF. CDR3 coding DNA: TGTGCCATCAGTGAGCCCACGGGTGGCGAGCAGTACTTC.

This clone was recorded only once. The CDR3 loop reads CASSQEKGRTGTGHGYTF. CDR3 nucleotide sequence: TGTGCCAGCAGCCAAGAAAAAGGCAGAACCGGGACAGGGCACGGCTACACCTTC. V usage is TRBV4-2 and J usage is TRBJ1-2, with 9 nucleotides matching TRBD1. The CDR3 runs 18 residues. V lost 0 bases and J lost 8; bases outside the gene matches: 16. CDR1 is LGHNA, CDR2 YNFKEQ, per germline.

CDR3 DNA: TGTGCCAGCAGTTGGGACCGAGAACTGGGGGGTGGTGAAGCTTTCTTT. This gives the protein CASSWDRELGGGEAFF. This chain uses TRBV6-5 with TRBJ1-1, with D maybe TRBD1 (5 bases). The germline V and J ends were trimmed by 4 bases and 7 bases, with 22 bases remaining between them. This CDR3 contains 16 residues. The germline CDR1 and CDR2 sequences are MNHEY and SVGAGI.

This clone came up once. The rearrangement joins TRBV27 to TRBJ2-5, with 8 positions matching TRBD1. The tail of the sequence fits TRBJ2-7 better, so the J call may be wrong. Germline CDR1 is MNHEY and CDR2 is SMNVEV (reference sequence). The CDR3 sequence is 15 residues long. As DNA, the CDR3 is TGTGCCAGCAGTTTATCGGGGACAGGTCCCTACGAGCAGTACTTC. This codes for CASSLSGTGPYEQYF.

This clone has only a few counts. The chain carries TRBV5-6 and TRBJ2-3, with 9 bases fitting TRBD1. V lost 5 bases and J lost 5; bases outside the gene matches: 9. CDR1 SGHDT and CDR2 YYEEEE come from the germline V gene. This CDR3 comprises 15 residues. DNA of the CDR3: TGTGCCAGCAGATCCGCCGGGACAGGGTTAGATACGCAGTATTTT. As protein: CASRSAGTGLDTQYF.

This clone was seen just once. V usage is TRBV11-3 and J usage is TRBJ2-3, with no clear D. The CDR3 totals 11 residues. From germline, CDR1 is SGHNT and CDR2 YENEEA. Trimming shortened V by 11 bases and J by 6 bases, and 12 bases separated the two germline ends. Written as DNA, the CDR3 is TGTGCCGGTTACGCGGTGGATACGCAGTATTTT. Translated: CAGYAVDTQYF.

This sequence joins TRBV2 and TRBJ2-7, with a weak D call TRBD2 (6 bases). V was shortened by 6 bases and J by 6 bases, with 18 bases between the two germline ends. This CDR3 has 14 residues. Looked up from germline, CDR1 is SNHLY and CDR2 is FYNNEI. CDR3: CASRLGGGYAEQYF. The CDR3 DNA reads TGTGCCAGCAGGCTGGGAGGCGGGTATGCCGAGCAGTACTTC.

V gene TRBV13 combines with J gene TRBJ2-2, with 12 bases aligning to TRBD2. The junction had 14 bases not matched to a gene; V was cut back by 5 bases and J by 7 bases. This CDR3 is 18 amino acids long. Germline V lookup: CDR1 PRHDT, CDR2 FYEKMQ (reference sequence). The CDR3 reads CASSLTTPSGREFGELFF. CDR3 bases: TGTGCCAGCAGCCTAACGACCCCTAGCGGGAGGGAATTCGGGGAGCTGTTTTTT. The full variable domain, completed using reference TRBV13 and TRBJ2-2, is AAGVIQSPRHLIKEKRETATLKCYPIPRHDTVYWYQQGPGQDPQFLISFYEKMQSDKGSIPDRFSAQQFSDYHSELNMSSLELGDSALYFCASSLTTPSGREFGELFFGEGSRLTVL.

A single count supports this clone. V and J are TRBV28 and TRBJ1-3, with 8 bases fitting TRBD1. The V gene's germline CDR1 is MDHEN and CDR2 SYDVKM. V was clipped by 7 bases and J by 5 bases; unmatched bases: 4. This CDR3 has 13 residues. In DNA, the CDR3 is TGTGCCAGCACCCAGGGGGCGAGAAACACCATATATTTT. It is translated as CASTQGARNTIYF.

The chain has TRBV28 and TRBJ2-7; 12 bases are a match to TRBD2. Unmatched junction bases numbered 2, after V lost 5 bases and J lost 3 bases. The CDR3 is made up of 14 amino acids. Germline values: CDR1 MDHEN, CDR2 SYDVKM. The CDR3 loop is CASSPGLAGYEQYF. The CDR3 DNA reads TGTGCCAGCAGTCCGGGACTAGCGGGCTACGAGCAGTACTTC.

The V gene is TRBV7-9, the J gene TRBJ2-5; 10 bases map to TRBD1. V was pared by 4 bases and J by 2 bases, with 1 base of the junction left unmatched. This CDR3 is built from 14 residues. The germline V gene has CDR1 SEHNR and CDR2 FQNEAQ (reference sequence). CDR3 in amino acids: CASSWTGGQETQYF. The DNA of the CDR3 is TGTGCCAGCAGCTGGACAGGGGGACAAGAGACCCAGTACTTC.

The genes are TRBV10-3 and TRBJ2-7; 12 nucleotides agree with TRBD2. With 2 bases clipped from V and 7 bases from J, the junction kept 6 bases outside the gene matches. This CDR3 is 15 amino acids long. CDR1 and CDR2 (germline): ENHRY, SYGVKD. The CDR3 spells CAISEAGLAGREQYF. For the CDR3, the DNA is TGTGCCATCAGTGAGGCGGGACTAGCGGGTCGTGAGCAGTACTTC.

The chain couples TRBV19 to TRBJ2-1; D uncertain. This CDR3 comprises 12 residues. The germline V gene has CDR1 LNHDA and CDR2 SQIVND (reference sequence). V dropped 4 bases and J dropped 7 bases, with 8 bases sitting between them. The CDR3 protein is CASSTLGNEQFF. CDR3 DNA sequence: TGTGCCAGTAGTACTCTCGGTAATGAGCAGTTCTTC.

The V gene is TRBV6-6, the J gene TRBJ2-7, with 7 bases aligning to TRBD2. Trimming removed 4 bases from V and 2 bases from J; junction bases left unmatched: 8. CDR1 is MNHNY and CDR2 is SVGAGI in the germline V gene (reference sequence). This CDR3 has 15 residues. The chain's CDR3 is CASSFVTLATYEQYF. CDR3 in DNA: TGTGCCAGCAGTTTCGTAACACTAGCGACCTACGAGCAGTACTTC.

The chain combines TRBV7-9 with TRBJ1-5, with D possibly matching TRBD1 (5 bases). Germline V gene sequence: CDR1 SEHNR, CDR2 FQNEAQ (reference sequence). The CDR3 has 15 residues. Trimming removed 6 bases at V and 4 bases at J, with 16 bases between. In DNA, the CDR3 is TGTGCCAGCAGAATTCCCGTGAGGACAAATCAGCCCCAGCATTTT. It codes for CASRIPVRTNQPQHF.

The table lists this clone with a count of one. This sequence joins TRBV9 and TRBJ2-1; D not resolved. V was trimmed by 3 bases and J by 7 bases, leaving 5 bases between them. Per germline, CDR1 SGDLS and CDR2 YYNGEE. The CDR3 length is 11 residues. For the CDR3, the DNA is TGTGCCAGCAGCGCCTTTAATGAGCAGTTCTTC. This encodes CASSAFNEQFF. Filled out from reference TRBV9 and TRBJ2-1, the complete variable domain reads DSGVTQTPKHLITATGQRVTLRCSPRSGDLSVYWYQQSLDQGLQFLIQYYNGEERAKGNILERFSAQQFPDLHSELNLSSLELGDSALYFCASSAFNEQFFGPGTRLTVL.